This T cell receptor beta chain was captured by sequencing in a study of blood T cells in healthy people across ages. Study outcomes and limitations: Older individuals had lower TCR beta diversity per million T cells (the decline was roughly linear).

Trimming stripped 4 bases from V and 15 bases from J, with 19 bases between. There are 13 residues in the CDR3. CDR1 and CDR2 (germline): LGHDT, YNNKEL (reference sequence). For this clonotype: Its target is unknown.

Each sample had at least 6.5 million PBMCs isolated. PCR was performed a second time for about 6 to 11 cycles using a sample-barcoded 5' primer and a J-beta primer mix. The template-switch adaptor, which had 12 random nucleotides, put a tag on each cDNA molecule. Each CDR3 protein is one row after TCRdb ran MiXCR on the 5' RACE reads. Among 1.5 million to 1.8 million distinct CDR3 sequences, 35% to 45% were seen once, and the ten largest hold about 4%. The receptor was derived from a woman aged 18-29 years in good health. Sequenced sample: blood. The chain recombines TRBV3-1 with TRBJ2-1, with D perhaps TRBD2 (7 bases). The CDR3 bases are TGTGCCAGCAGCCGGAGTGGGGGGGCCCACCTGTTCTTC. Encoded protein: CASSRSGGAHLFF.